Following are 10 T cell receptor beta chains from one sample sequenced in a study of identical twins. One entry per CDR3 protein results from TCRdb running MiXCR on the 5' RACE reads. The table includes under 300,000 distinct CDR3 sequences, roughly 13% detected once. This same sample was also part of a study on yellow fever vaccine responses in identical twins.

Sequences were obtained from memory (CD45RO+) T cells sorted from blood. These receptors were collected from a woman aged 18-29 years in good health.

This clonotype has a handful of counts. The chain employs TRBV12-3 or TRBV12-4 and TRBJ2-1, with a tentative D call TRBD2 (5 bases). The germline V and J ends were trimmed by 4 bases and 9 bases, with 10 bases remaining between them. The CDR3 runs 12 residues. The CDR3 DNA sequence: TGTGCCAGCAGTTCTGGAGGTACTGAGCAGTTCTTC. It yields the protein CASSSGGTEQFF.

This clonotype was observed a handful of times. The chain uses TRBV5-1 and TRBJ1-2, with 7 positions matching TRBD1. This CDR3 comprises 14 residues. Per germline, CDR1 SGHRS and CDR2 YFSETQ. V lost 4 bases to trimming and J lost 1 base; unmatched junction nucleotides: 4. CDR3 in amino acids: CASSPQGINYGYTF. CDR3 bases: TGCGCCAGCAGCCCACAGGGGATTAACTATGGCTACACCTTC.

This clonotype was seen repeatedly, ten times or more. This chain links TRBV7-2 with TRBJ1-5; D call uncertain. CDR1 and CDR2 (germline): SGHTA, FQGNSA. Trimming removed 4 bases at V and 7 bases at J, with 11 bases between. This CDR3 is 13 amino acids long. DNA of the CDR3: TGTGCCAGCAGCTCCCGCCTAAACCAGCCCCAGCATTTT. The encoded protein is CASSSRLNQPQHF.

This clonotype was detected a few times. This chain joins TRBV6-1 and TRBJ1-2; weak D call: TRBD1 (6 bases). V was pared by 5 bases and J by 2 bases, with 15 bases between. The germline V gene has CDR1 MNHNS and CDR2 SASEGT. The CDR3 sequence is 15 residues long. The CDR3 DNA reads as TGTGCCAGCAGTCAACAACCGGGGGCCAACTATGGCTACACCTTC. It translates to CASSQQPGANYGYTF.

This clonotype appeared a few times. The chain couples TRBV9 to TRBJ2-5, with 11 bases matching TRBD2. V lost 4 bases, J lost 5 bases, and 10 bases stayed unmatched. This CDR3 contains 16 residues. The germline gives CDR1 SGDLS, CDR2 YYNGEE. The CDR3 region has the DNA TGTGCCAGCAGCCTCCTTGCGGCTAGCGGGAGGGAGACCCAGTACTTC. It translates to CASSLLAASGRETQYF.

The chain recombines TRBV10-3 with TRBJ2-7, with D perhaps matching TRBD1 (6 bases). V lost 3 bases and J 2 bases, leaving 8 bases between the germline ends. Germline V gives CDR1 ENHRY, CDR2 SYGVKD. The CDR3 is 13 residues long. The CDR3 nucleotides are TGTGCCATCAGTGAACACAGGGCCTACGAGCAGTACTTC. The encoded protein is CAISEHRAYEQYF.

The sample holds a few counts of this clonotype. The V call is TRBV6-5, the J call TRBJ2-4, with D unclear. V was pared by 4 bases and J by 5 bases, with 12 bases between. CDR3 length: 14 amino acids. The germline gives CDR1 MNHEY, CDR2 SVGAGI. CDR3 bases: TGTGCCAGCAGTTCTACGTTGATTGAAAACATTCAGTACTTC. It is translated as CASSSTLIENIQYF.

This clonotype was counted many times. This chain uses TRBV6-2 or TRBV6-3 with TRBJ2-5; tentative D call: TRBD2 (6 bases). Germline CDR1 MNHEY, CDR2 SVGEGT. Between the trimmed V and J ends, which lost 5 bases and 0 bases, there was a span of 10 bases. CDR3 length: 14 amino acids. CDR3 bases: TGTGCCAGCAGTCGGACTACAAACCAAGAGACCCAGTACTTC. Amino acid sequence: CASSRTTNQETQYF.

This clonotype turned up a few times. The genes are TRBV20-1 and TRBJ2-5, with D tentatively TRBD1 (6 bases). CDR1 is DFQATT, CDR2 SNEGSKA, per germline (reference sequence). The V and J ends lost 2 bases and 5 bases respectively, with 24 bases between them. The CDR3 extends over 17 amino acids. The CDR3 DNA is TGCAGTGCTAGATCGATCGTTGCCAGGGGTTTTGGGGAGACCCAGTACTTC. Amino acids: CSARSIVARGFGETQYF.

A few counts support this clonotype. The CDR3 DNA is TGCGCCAGCAGCCAAGATTGGGCTAGCGGAGCCTACGAGCAGTACTTC. Its translation: CASSQDWASGAYEQYF. The chain uses TRBV4-3 and TRBJ2-7; 7 positions agree with TRBD2. The CDR3 consists of 16 residues. V was clipped by 0 bases and J by 2 bases; unmatched bases: 7. Germline V gene data show CDR1 as LGHNA and CDR2 as YSLEER.